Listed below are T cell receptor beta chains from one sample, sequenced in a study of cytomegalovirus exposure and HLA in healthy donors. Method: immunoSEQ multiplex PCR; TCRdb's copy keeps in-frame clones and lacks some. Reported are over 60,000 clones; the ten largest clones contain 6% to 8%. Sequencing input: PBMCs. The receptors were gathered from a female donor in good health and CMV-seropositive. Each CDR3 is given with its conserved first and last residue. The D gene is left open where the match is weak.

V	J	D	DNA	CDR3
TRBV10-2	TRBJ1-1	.	TGCGCCAGCAGGGCGGTAGGGGGCACTGAAGCTTTCTTT	CASRAVGGTEAFF
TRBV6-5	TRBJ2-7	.	TGTGCCAGCAGTGGGGCAGCTCAAGGTAACGTCGAGCAGTACTTC	CASSGAAQGNVEQYF
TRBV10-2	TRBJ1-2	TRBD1	TGCGCCAGCAGTGGGACAGGTGACTATGGCTACACCTTC	CASSGTGDYGYTF
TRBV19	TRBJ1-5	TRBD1	TGTGCCAGTAGTATTGACAGGGGAGGCAATCAGCCCCAGCATTTT	CASSIDRGGNQPQHF
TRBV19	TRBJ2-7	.	TGTGCCAGTAGTGCGGGCGTGAGCTCCTACGAGCAGTACTTC	CASSAGVSSYEQYF
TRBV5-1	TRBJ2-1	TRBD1	TGCGCCAGCAGCTTGGCCGGGACAGGGGATAATGAGCAGTTCTTC	CASSLAGTGDNEQFF
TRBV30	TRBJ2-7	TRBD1	TGTGCCTGGAGTCGTCAGGGGGTAGGGGGCGAGCAGTACTTC	CAWSRQGVGGEQYF
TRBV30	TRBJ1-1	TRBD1	TGTGCCTCGGGACAGTCGAACACTGAAGCTTTCTTT	CASGQSNTEAFF
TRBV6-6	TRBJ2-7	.	TGTGCCAGCAGCTCCTATTATGGCTACGAGCAGTACTTC	CASSSYYGYEQYF
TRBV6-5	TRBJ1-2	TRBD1	TGTGCCAGCAGTGACATAAACAGGGGCTATGGCTACACCTTC	CASSDINRGYGYTF
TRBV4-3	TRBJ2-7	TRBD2	TGCGCCAGCAGCCTCCTTCTATTGGGGACTAGCGGGAGGGAGAGCGAGCAGTACTTC	CASSLLLLGTSGRESEQYF
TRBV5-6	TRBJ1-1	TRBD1	TGTGCCAGCAGCTTATCTAGGACAGGGGGAAACACTGAAGCTTTCTTT	CASSLSRTGGNTEAFF
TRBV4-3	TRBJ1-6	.	TGCGCCAGCAGCCAAGATTCGCAGAATCGAAATTCACCCCTCCACTTT	CASSQDSQNRNSPLHF
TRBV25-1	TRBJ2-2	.	TGTGCCAGCAGTAGGGCAGGGGAGAAGAACACCGGGGAGCTGTTTTTT	CASSRAGEKNTGELFF
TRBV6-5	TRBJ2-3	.	TGTGCCAGCAGCGGTGGAACGGCAGGGACAGATACGCAGTATTTT	CASSGGTAGTDTQYF
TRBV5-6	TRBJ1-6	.	TGTGCCAGCAGCTTGGGGACTGCGAGCAATTCACCCCTCCACTTT	CASSLGTASNSPLHF
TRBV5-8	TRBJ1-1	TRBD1	TGTGCCAGCAGCCTTACTGACAGGGGAGCTTTCTTT	CASSLTDRGAFF
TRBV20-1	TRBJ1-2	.	TGCAGTGCTCCGGTCAACTATGGCTACACCTTC	CSAPVNYGYTF
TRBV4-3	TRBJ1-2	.	TGCGCCAGCAGCCAAGATGGTCGGGGGTATGGCTACACCTTC	CASSQDGRGYGYTF
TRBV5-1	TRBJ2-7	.	TGCGCCAGCAGCTTGGGCCAATACAGCTACGAGCAGTACTTC	CASSLGQYSYEQYF
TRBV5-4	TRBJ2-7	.	TGTGCCAGCAGCCGCGGGACAGCCTCTTACGAGCAGTACTTC	CASSRGTASYEQYF
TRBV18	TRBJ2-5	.	TGTGCCAGCTCACCGCCCGACAGAGAAGAGACCCAGTACTTC	CASSPPDREETQYF
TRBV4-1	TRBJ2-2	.	TGCGCCAGCAGCCATTTGTTCGGGTCGAACACCGGGGAGCTGTTTTTT	CASSHLFGSNTGELFF
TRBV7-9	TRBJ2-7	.	TGTGCCAGCAGCTTAGTTGCGGGCGCCTACGAGCAGTACTTC	CASSLVAGAYEQYF
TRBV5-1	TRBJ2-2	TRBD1	TGCGCCAGCAGCCGGGACAGCACAAACACCGGGGAGCTGTTTTTT	CASSRDSTNTGELFF
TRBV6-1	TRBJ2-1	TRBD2	TGTGCCAGCCTTCAGGTTAGCGGGAGGGATGAGCAGTTCTTC	CASLQVSGRDEQFF
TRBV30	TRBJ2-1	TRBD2	TGTGCCTGGAGTCGACTAGCGGGGGGGTACAATGAGCAGTTCTTC	CAWSRLAGGYNEQFF
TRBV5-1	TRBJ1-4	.	TGCGCCAGCAGCTGGGCTGGACAGCTCAATGAAAAACTGTTTTTT	CASSWAGQLNEKLFF
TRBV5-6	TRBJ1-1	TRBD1	TGTGCCAGCAGCTTGGGACAGGGGCCAACGAACACTGAAGCTTTCTTT	CASSLGQGPTNTEAFF
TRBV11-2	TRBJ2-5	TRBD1	TGTGCCAGCAGCCACGGGACAGGAGGAACGATGGGGCAGTACTTC	CASSHGTGGTMGQYF
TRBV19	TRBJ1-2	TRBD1	TGTGCCAGTAGTAGGACCGGACAGGGAGTAAGGGATGGCTACACCTTC	CASSRTGQGVRDGYTF
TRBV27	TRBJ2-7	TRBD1	TGTGCCAGCAGTTTAACGCGTCTTACAGGGGACTCCTACGAGCAGTACTTC	CASSLTRLTGDSYEQYF
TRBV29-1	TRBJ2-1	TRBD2	TGCAGCGTTGCATCCGGGACTAGCGGTGTCAATGAGCAGTTCTTC	CSVASGTSGVNEQFF
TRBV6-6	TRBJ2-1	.	TGTGCCAGCAGTTCCTACTCCCTCGATGAGCAGTTCTTC	CASSSYSLDEQFF
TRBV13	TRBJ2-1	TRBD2	TGTGCCAGCAGCTTAACCGCCCGGCGGGGGGGCTTTGAGCAGTTCTTC	CASSLTARRGGFEQFF
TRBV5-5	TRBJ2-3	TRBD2	TGTGCCAGCAGCTTGGCCCCCGGCAAACTAGCGACCCGCACAGATACGCAGTATTTT	CASSLAPGKLATRTDTQYF
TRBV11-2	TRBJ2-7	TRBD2	TGTGCCAGCAGCGAAGCGGGGACCCAATCCTCAGGCGAGCAGTACTTC	CASSEAGTQSSGEQYF
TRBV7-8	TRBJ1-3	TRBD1	TGTGCCAGCAGCTTTTCACAGGGGTGGGGAAACACCATATATTTT	CASSFSQGWGNTIYF
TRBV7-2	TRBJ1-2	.	TGTGCCAGCAGCCGACGGACAGACCTCTATGGCTACACCTTC	CASSRRTDLYGYTF
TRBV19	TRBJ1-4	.	TGTGCCAGTAGTGTACTTAATGAAAAACTGTTTTTT	CASSVLNEKLFF
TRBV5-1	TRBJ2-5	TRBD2	TGCGCCAGCAGCCAGGGCAGGACTAGTCTTGAGACCCAGTACTTC	CASSQGRTSLETQYF
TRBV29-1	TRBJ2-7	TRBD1	TGCAGCGTTGAAGACGGCGGGACAGGGCTGTACTTC	CSVEDGGTGLYF
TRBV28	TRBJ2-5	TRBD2	TGTGCCAGCAGTCCCCCCGGTGTGGTAGCGGGGCAAGAGACCCAGTACTTC	CASSPPGVVAGQETQYF
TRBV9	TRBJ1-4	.	TGTGCCAGCAGCTCCGCAGCCAGGTCGGATGAAAAACTGTTTTTT	CASSSAARSDEKLFF
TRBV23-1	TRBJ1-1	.	TGCGCCAGCAGTCAAAGAGAGGGTCACTTGGTTGCCCCCTGTGGGAGCACTGAAGCTTTCTTT	CASSQREGHLVAPCGSTEAFF
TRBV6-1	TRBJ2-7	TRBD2	TGTGCCAGCAGTGAAGAGGGCGGGAGAGGCGGGAACGAGCAGTACTTC	CASSEEGGRGGNEQYF
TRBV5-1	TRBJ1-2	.	TGCGCCAGCAGCTTGGGGGCAGAGCCGGGGAGTGGCTACACCTTC	CASSLGAEPGSGYTF